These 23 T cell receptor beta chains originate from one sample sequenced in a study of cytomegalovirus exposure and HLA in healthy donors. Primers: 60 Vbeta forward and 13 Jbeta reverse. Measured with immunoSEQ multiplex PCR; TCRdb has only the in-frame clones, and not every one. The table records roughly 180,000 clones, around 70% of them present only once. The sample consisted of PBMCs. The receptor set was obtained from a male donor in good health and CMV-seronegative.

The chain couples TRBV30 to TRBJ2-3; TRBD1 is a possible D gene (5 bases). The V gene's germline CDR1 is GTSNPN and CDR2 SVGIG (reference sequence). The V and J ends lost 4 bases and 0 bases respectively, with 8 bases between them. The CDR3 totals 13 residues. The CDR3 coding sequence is TGTGCCTGGACCAGGGAAAGCACAGATACGCAGTATTTT. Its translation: CAWTRESTDTQYF.

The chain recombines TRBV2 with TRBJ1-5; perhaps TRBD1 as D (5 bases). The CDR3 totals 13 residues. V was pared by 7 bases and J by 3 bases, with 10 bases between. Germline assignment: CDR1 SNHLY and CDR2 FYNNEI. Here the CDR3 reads CASIRQINQPQHF. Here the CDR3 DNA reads TGTGCCAGCATCCGACAGATCAATCAGCCCCAGCATTTT.

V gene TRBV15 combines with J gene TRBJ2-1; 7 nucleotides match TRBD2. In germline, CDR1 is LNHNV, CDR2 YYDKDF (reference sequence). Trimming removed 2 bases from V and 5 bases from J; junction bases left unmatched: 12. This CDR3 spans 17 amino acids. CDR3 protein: CATSRHLGTTHNNEQFF. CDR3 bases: TGTGCCACCAGCAGACATCTCGGGACTACACACAACAATGAGCAGTTCTTC.

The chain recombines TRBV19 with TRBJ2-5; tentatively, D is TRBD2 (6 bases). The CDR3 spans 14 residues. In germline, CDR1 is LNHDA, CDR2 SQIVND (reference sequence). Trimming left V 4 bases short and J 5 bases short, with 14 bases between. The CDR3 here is CASSTSRGRETQYF. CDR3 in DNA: TGTGCCAGTAGTACTTCACGGGGGAGGGAGACCCAGTACTTC.

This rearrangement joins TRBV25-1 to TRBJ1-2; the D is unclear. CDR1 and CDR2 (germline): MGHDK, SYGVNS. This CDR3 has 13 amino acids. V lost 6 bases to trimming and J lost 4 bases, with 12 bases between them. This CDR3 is CASSEGFGYGYTF. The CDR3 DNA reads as TGTGCCAGCAGCGAGGGCTTCGGCTATGGCTACACCTTC.

In DNA, the CDR3 is TGTGCCAGCAGCCAAGATTCGCTAGCGGGACTGATCGATACGCAGTATTTT. Translating it yields CASSQDSLAGLIDTQYF. This chain connects TRBV4-2 to TRBJ2-3, with 9 bases matching TRBD2. The trim removed 0 bases at V and 6 bases at J, leaving 10 bases unmatched. CDR1 LGHNA and CDR2 YNFKEQ come from the germline V gene. The CDR3 is 17 amino acids.

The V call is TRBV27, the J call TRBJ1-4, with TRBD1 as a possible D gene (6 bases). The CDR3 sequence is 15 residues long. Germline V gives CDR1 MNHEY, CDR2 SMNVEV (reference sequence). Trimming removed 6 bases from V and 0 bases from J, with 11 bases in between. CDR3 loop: CASSLQGATNEKLFF. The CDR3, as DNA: TGTGCCAGCAGCCTACAGGGCGCAACTAATGAAAAACTGTTTTTT.

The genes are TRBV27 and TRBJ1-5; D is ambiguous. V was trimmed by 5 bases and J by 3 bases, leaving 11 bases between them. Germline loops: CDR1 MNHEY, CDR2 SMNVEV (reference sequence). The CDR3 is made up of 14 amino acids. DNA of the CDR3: TGTGCCAGCAGTAAACCGGGGAACAATCAGCCCCAGCATTTT. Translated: CASSKPGNNQPQHF.

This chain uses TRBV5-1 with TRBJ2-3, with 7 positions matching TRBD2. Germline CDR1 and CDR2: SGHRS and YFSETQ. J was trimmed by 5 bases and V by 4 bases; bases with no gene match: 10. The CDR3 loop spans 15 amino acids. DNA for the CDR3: TGCGCCAGCAGCCTACTAGCGAACGCGATAGATACGCAGTATTTT. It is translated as CASSLLANAIDTQYF.

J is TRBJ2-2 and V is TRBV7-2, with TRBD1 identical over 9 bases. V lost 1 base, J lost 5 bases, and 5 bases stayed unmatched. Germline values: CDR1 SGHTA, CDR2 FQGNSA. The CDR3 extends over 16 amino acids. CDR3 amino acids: CASSLVGTGNTGELFF. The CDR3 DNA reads TGTGCCAGCAGCTTAGTCGGGACAGGGAATACCGGGGAGCTGTTTTTT.

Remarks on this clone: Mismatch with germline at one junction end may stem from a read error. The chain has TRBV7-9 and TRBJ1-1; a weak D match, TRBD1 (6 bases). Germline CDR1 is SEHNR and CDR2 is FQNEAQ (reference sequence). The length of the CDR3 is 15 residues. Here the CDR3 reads CSSSLTDRWDTEAFF. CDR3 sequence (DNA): TGTTCCAGCAGCTTAACAGACAGGTGGGACACTGAAGCTTTCTTT.

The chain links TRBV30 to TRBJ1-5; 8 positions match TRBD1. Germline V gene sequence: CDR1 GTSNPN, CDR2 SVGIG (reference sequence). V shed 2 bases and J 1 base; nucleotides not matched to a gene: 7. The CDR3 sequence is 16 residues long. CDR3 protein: CAWSSQGARSNQPQHF. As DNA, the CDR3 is TGTGCCTGGAGTTCGCAGGGGGCGAGGAGCAATCAGCCCCAGCATTTT.

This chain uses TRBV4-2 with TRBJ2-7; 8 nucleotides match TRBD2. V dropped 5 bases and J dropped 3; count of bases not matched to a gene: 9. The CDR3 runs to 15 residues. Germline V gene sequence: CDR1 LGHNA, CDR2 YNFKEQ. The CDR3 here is CASSAELAARYEQYF. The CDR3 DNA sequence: TGTGCCAGCAGCGCCGAACTAGCGGCTCGCTACGAGCAGTACTTC.

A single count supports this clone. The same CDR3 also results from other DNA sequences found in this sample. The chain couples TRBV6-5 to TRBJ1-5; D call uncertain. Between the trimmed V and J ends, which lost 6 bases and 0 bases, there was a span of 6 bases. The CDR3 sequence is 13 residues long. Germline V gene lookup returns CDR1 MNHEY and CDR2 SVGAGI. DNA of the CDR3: TGTGCCAGCAGCCCTAATAGCAATCAGCCCCAGCATTTT. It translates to CASSPNSNQPQHF.

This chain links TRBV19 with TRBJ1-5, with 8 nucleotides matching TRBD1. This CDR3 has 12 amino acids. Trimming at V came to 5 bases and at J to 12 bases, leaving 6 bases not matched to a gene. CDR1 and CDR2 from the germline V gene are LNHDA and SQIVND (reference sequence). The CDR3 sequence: CASSPGGWVQHF. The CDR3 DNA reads TGTGCCAGTAGTCCAGGGGGCTGGGTCCAGCATTTT.

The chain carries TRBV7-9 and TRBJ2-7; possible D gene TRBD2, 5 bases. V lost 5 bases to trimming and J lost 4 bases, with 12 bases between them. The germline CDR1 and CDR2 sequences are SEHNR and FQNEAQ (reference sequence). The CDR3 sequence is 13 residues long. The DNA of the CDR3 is TGTGCCAGCAGCCCGGGAACCCTATACGAGCAGTACTTC. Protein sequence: CASSPGTLYEQYF.

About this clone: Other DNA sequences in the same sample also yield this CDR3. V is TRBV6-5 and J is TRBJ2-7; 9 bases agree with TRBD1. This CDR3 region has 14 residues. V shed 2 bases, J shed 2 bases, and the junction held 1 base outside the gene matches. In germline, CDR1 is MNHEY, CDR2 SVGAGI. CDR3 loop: CASSYGTGPYEQYF. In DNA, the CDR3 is TGTGCCAGCAGTTACGGGACAGGGCCCTACGAGCAGTACTTC.

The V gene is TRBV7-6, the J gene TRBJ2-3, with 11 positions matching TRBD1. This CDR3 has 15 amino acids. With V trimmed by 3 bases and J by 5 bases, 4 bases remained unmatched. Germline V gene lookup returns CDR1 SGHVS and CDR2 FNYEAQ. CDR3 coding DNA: TGTGCCAGCAGCTTCTCCGGGACAGGGGGAGATACGCAGTATTTT. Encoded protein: CASSFSGTGGDTQYF.

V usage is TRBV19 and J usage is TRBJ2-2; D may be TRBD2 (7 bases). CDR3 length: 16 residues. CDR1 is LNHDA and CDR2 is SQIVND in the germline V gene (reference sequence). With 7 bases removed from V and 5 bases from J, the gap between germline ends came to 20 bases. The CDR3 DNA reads TGTGCCAGTACTCAGGGGCGGGGGCGCGGTACCGGGGAGCTGTTTTTT. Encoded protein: CASTQGRGRGTGELFF.

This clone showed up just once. The chain's CDR3 is CASKPPGAELYNEQFF. Here the CDR3 DNA reads TGCGCCAGCAAACCACCAGGGGCGGAACTCTACAATGAGCAGTTCTTC. This chain connects TRBV5-1 to TRBJ2-1; the D gene is possibly TRBD1 (6 bases). From germline, CDR1 is SGHRS and CDR2 YFSETQ. The CDR3 has 16 amino acids. V was shortened by 6 bases and J by 3 bases, with 19 bases between the two germline ends.

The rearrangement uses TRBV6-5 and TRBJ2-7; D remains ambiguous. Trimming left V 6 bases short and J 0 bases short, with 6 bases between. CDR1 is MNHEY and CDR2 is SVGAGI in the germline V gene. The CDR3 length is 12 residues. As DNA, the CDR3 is TGTGCCAGCAGCCCGAGCTCCTACGAGCAGTACTTC. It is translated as CASSPSSYEQYF.

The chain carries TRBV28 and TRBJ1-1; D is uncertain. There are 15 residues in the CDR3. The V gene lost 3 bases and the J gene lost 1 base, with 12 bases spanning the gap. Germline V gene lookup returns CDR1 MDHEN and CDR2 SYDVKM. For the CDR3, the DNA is TGTGCCAGCAGTTTTAGCCTCCGTTCGAACACTGAAGCTTTCTTT. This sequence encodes CASSFSLRSNTEAFF.

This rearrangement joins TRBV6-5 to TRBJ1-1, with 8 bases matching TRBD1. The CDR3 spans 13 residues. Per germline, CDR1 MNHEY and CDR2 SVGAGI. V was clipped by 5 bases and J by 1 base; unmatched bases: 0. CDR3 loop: CASSTGGNTEAFF. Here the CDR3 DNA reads TGTGCCAGCAGTACAGGGGGGAACACTGAAGCTTTCTTT.